This T cell receptor (beta chain) is drawn from a study of glioma-infiltrating T cells. TCR alpha and beta CDR3 regions were amplified from RNA using iRepertoire nested multiplex PCR. One entry per CDR3 protein, called by TCRdb with MiXCR from the multiplex PCR reads. The sample consists of some 160,000 distinct CDR3 sequences, under 55% of them appearing once. About this clonotype: Its ends do not fully match the called genes, so a read error is possible.

This CDR3 is built from 14 residues. Germline V gene sequence: CDR1 MDHEN, CDR2 SYDVKM. This clonotype originated in a human donor with low-grade glioma or glioblastoma, undergoing nonglioma brain surgery, or in good health (not recorded which). The chain links TRBV28 to TRBJ2-3; D is ambiguous. The sequencing sample was made of glioma tissue, nonneoplastic brain tissue, or PBMCs (not recorded which). CDR3 protein: CASSPSTLGDTQYF. The CDR3 DNA follows: TGCGCCAGCAGTCCGTCCACTCTTGGGGATACGCAGTATTTT. Full variable domain (rest looked up from reference TRBV28 and TRBJ2-3): DVKVTQSSRYLVKRTGEKVFLECVQDMDHENMFWYRQDPGLGLRLIYFSYDVKMKEKGDIPEGYSVSREKKERFSLILESASTNQTSMYLCASSPSTLGDTQYFGPGTRLTVL.